This T cell receptor beta chain derives from a study of identical twins. Study-wide findings and caveats: Out-of-frame alpha sequences shared between twins exhibited an excess of low generation probability. The models systematically underestimated how much out-of-frame TCR alpha was shared in monozygotic twins.

TCRdb independently ran MiXCR on the 5' RACE reads; one entry per CDR3 protein. Here the sample spans about 250,000 distinct CDR3 sequences, about 9% being singletons. The sample holds many counts of this clonotype. Its antigen is unknown. Germline CDR1 is ENHRY and CDR2 is SYGVKD. The ends were cut back, 9 bases at V and 0 bases at J, with 18 bases in the middle. CDR3 length equals 15 residues. The data also belong to a second study, concerning yellow fever vaccine responses in identical twins.

What was sequenced was CD8+ T cells sorted from blood. This chain joins TRBV10-3 and TRBJ2-7; maybe TRBD2 (6 bases). The sequence came from a woman aged 18-35 years in good health. This CDR3 reads CAILRGGIGSYEQYF. CDR3 DNA sequence: TGTGCCATATTGCGAGGCGGGATTGGCTCCTACGAGCAGTACTTC.